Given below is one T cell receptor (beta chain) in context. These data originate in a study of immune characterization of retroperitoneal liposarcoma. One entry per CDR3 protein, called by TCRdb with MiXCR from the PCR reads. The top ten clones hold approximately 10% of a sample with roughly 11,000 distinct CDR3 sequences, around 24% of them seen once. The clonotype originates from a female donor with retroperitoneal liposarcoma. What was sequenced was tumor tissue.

The CDR3 sequence is CASSYSFSGETQYF. For the CDR3, the DNA is TGTGCCAGCAGTTACTCGTTTTCAGGGGAGACCCAGTACTTC. The V call is TRBV6-6, the J call TRBJ2-1; a possible D gene is TRBD1 (5 bases). The closer fit of TRBJ2-5 to the DNA end suggests the J call may be wrong. The CDR3 totals 14 residues. Germline values: CDR1 MNHNY, CDR2 SVGAGI (reference sequence).